The 24 T cell receptor beta chains below come from one sample, sequenced in a study of blood T cell repertoires in COVID-19. The protocol was immunoSEQ multiplex PCR, while the TCRdb copy is restricted to in-frame clones and leaves out a portion. The repertoire holds fewer than 150,000 clones, with just under 90% as singletons. Specimen: peripheral blood. The receptors shown here come from a woman aged 40 to 49 with acute or convalescent COVID-19.

The chain uses TRBV3-1 (or the pseudogene TRBV3-2) and TRBJ2-7, with D possibly being TRBD1 (7 bases). V gave up 3 bases and J gave up 6 bases, with 12 bases separating them. CDR3 length: 13 amino acids. CDR1 and CDR2 from the germline V gene are LGHDT and YNNKEL (reference sequence). This CDR3 is CASSQGQGGEQYF. The CDR3, as DNA: TGTGCCAGCAGCCAGGGTCAGGGGGGCGAGCAGTACTTC.

The rearrangement joins TRBV6-6 to TRBJ2-7; D possibly corresponds to TRBD1 (6 bases). V was pared by 7 bases and J by 7 bases, with 11 bases between. The V gene's germline CDR1 is MNHNY and CDR2 SVGAGI (reference sequence). CDR3 length equals 11 residues. The CDR3 loop is CASTFGTEQYF. In DNA, the CDR3 is TGTGCCAGCACTTTCGGGACAGAGCAGTACTTC.

This rearrangement joins TRBV19 to TRBJ1-5; D perhaps matches TRBD1 (6 bases). This CDR3 comprises 16 residues. V gave up 5 bases and J gave up 4 bases, with 18 bases separating them. CDR1 and CDR2 from the germline V gene are LNHDA and SQIVND (reference sequence). CDR3 DNA: TGTGCCAGTAGTCGGGCAGGGGCTTACGGGAATCAGCCCCAGCATTTT. This sequence encodes CASSRAGAYGNQPQHF.

The chain uses TRBV5-1 and TRBJ2-2; 8 nucleotides line up with TRBD2. The junction had 4 bases not matched to a gene; V was cut back by 4 bases and J by 5 bases. Germline assignment: CDR1 SGHRS and CDR2 YFSETQ. CDR3 length: 14 residues. The CDR3 DNA is TGCGCCAGCAGCCTCGGGAGGGCGACCGGGGAGCTGTTTTTT. Encoded protein: CASSLGRATGELFF.

This clone has a single count. The gene calls are TRBV11-2 and TRBJ2-5; 12 positions agree with TRBD2. This CDR3 has 17 amino acids. Germline-derived CDR1 and CDR2 are SGHAT and FQNNGV. V lost 5 bases to trimming and J lost 2 bases; unmatched junction nucleotides: 9. The CDR3 DNA reads as TGTGCCAGCAGCAAATTTGGACTAGCGGGGACTCAAGAGACCCAGTACTTC. Residues: CASSKFGLAGTQETQYF.

The chain carries TRBV9 and TRBJ2-1; D call uncertain. Trimming stripped 4 bases from V and 5 bases from J, with 13 bases between. The germline CDR1 and CDR2 sequences are SGDLS and YYNGEE. CDR3 length equals 14 residues. The CDR3 nucleotides read TGTGCCAGCAGCCCCCAACAGCATGACAATGAGCAGTTCTTC. Protein sequence: CASSPQQHDNEQFF.

The J gene is TRBJ2-1, the V gene TRBV5-1, with 11 bases identical to TRBD2. Looked up from germline, CDR1 is SGHRS and CDR2 is YFSETQ. The CDR3 extends over 14 amino acids. V was pared by 5 bases and J by 7 bases, with 5 bases of the junction left unmatched. The CDR3 reads CASRGTSGLNEQFF. DNA of the CDR3: TGCGCCAGCAGGGGGACTAGCGGACTAAATGAGCAGTTCTTC.

The chain is built from TRBV19 and TRBJ1-5; D is ambiguous. Germline CDR1 reads LNHDA; CDR2 reads SQIVND (reference sequence). This CDR3 spans 15 amino acids. V was trimmed by 5 bases and J by 3 bases, leaving 14 bases between them. The CDR3 sequence: CASSLPGGLNQPQHF. The CDR3 region has the DNA TGTGCCAGTAGTCTCCCCGGAGGACTCAATCAGCCCCAGCATTTT.

V gene TRBV2 combines with J gene TRBJ2-2, with TRBD2 identical over 8 bases. Germline assignment: CDR1 SNHLY and CDR2 FYNNEI. The CDR3 length is 15 residues. Trimming at V came to 5 bases and at J to 5 bases, leaving 7 bases not matched to a gene. CDR3: CASSPGGAGTGELFF. In nucleotides, the CDR3 is TGTGCCAGCAGTCCCGGGGGGGCGGGGACCGGGGAGCTGTTTTTT.

The V call is TRBV6-5, the J call TRBJ1-5; 8 bases align to TRBD1. The trim removed 8 bases at V and 7 bases at J, leaving 10 bases unmatched. The CDR3 is 14 residues long. Germline V gene sequence: CDR1 MNHEY, CDR2 SVGAGI. The DNA for the CDR3 is TGTGCCAGCGCTCCAACAGGGGGTTGGCAGCCCCAGCATTTT. Its protein product is CASAPTGGWQPQHF.

A word on this clone: Distinct nucleotide sequences in the sample also encode this CDR3. The rearrangement joins TRBV18 to TRBJ1-5, with D possibly matching TRBD1 (5 bases). The CDR3 is 13 residues long. Trimming removed 6 bases from V and 5 bases from J, with 11 bases in between. In germline, CDR1 is KGHSH, CDR2 LQKENI. For the CDR3, the DNA is TGTGCCAGCTCCCCCGACAGAGATCAGCCCCAGCATTTT. It yields the protein CASSPDRDQPQHF.

Regarding this clone: Other DNA sequences of this sample code for an identical CDR3. The genes are TRBV6-2 or TRBV6-3 and TRBJ2-1, with D tentatively TRBD1 (6 bases). Germline V CDR1 and CDR2: MNHEY, SVGEGT. The germline V and J ends were trimmed by 2 bases and 7 bases, with 6 bases remaining between them. The CDR3 runs to 12 residues. CDR3 in amino acids: CASSYRGNEQFF. CDR3 coding DNA: TGTGCCAGCAGTTACAGGGGGAATGAGCAGTTCTTC.

This chain connects TRBV18 to TRBJ2-2; 8 bases match TRBD1. The CDR3 runs to 16 residues. Per germline, CDR1 KGHSH and CDR2 LQKENI. V dropped 3 bases and J dropped 6; count of bases not matched to a gene: 9. This CDR3 is CASSPGGQGRAGELFF. In DNA, the CDR3 is TGTGCCAGCTCACCGGGCGGACAGGGACGGGCCGGGGAGCTGTTTTTT.

The rearrangement links TRBV6-5 to TRBJ2-7; possibly TRBD1 for D (6 bases). Trimming took 6 bases from V and 1 from J, leaving 10 bases between them. Germline V gene sequence: CDR1 MNHEY, CDR2 SVGAGI. The CDR3 is 13 amino acids. The CDR3 spells CASSNRESYEQYF. The CDR3 nucleotides are TGTGCCAGCAGCAACAGGGAGTCCTACGAGCAGTACTTC.

In regard to this clone: A read error may produce the germline difference seen at one junction end. The rearrangement joins TRBV7-7 to TRBJ2-2, with 12 positions matching TRBD2. The CDR3 loop spans 15 amino acids. Per the germline V gene, CDR1 is SSHAT and CDR2 is FNYEAQ (reference sequence). Written as DNA, the CDR3 is TGTGCTAGCACCCCCGGGACTAGCGGGACCGGGGAGCTGTTTTTT. Translating gives CASTPGTSGTGELFF.

The genes are TRBV7-2 and TRBJ2-2; 9 positions agree with TRBD2. Germline V gives CDR1 SGHTA, CDR2 FQGNSA. J gave up 4 bases and V 4 bases, and 4 bases lay outside the gene matches. The CDR3 spans 15 residues. Written as DNA, the CDR3 is TGTGCCAGCAGCTCATGGCGGGGGGGCACCGGGGAGCTGTTTTTT. Translation: CASSSWRGGTGELFF.

The chain combines TRBV19 with TRBJ1-1, with D perhaps matching TRBD1 (5 bases). Germline V CDR1 and CDR2: LNHDA, SQIVND (reference sequence). The CDR3 runs 14 residues. The V end was cut by 3 bases, the J end by 4 bases, with 12 bases between. CDR3 sequence: CASSITGSTTEAFF. CDR3 sequence (DNA): TGTGCCAGTAGTATTACAGGATCGACCACTGAAGCTTTCTTT.

This clone occurred once. The J gene is TRBJ2-3, the V gene TRBV27, with TRBD2 identical over 11 bases. Per the germline V gene, CDR1 is MNHEY and CDR2 is SMNVEV (reference sequence). This CDR3 spans 17 amino acids. V lost 5 bases and J lost 6; bases outside the gene matches: 13. The CDR3 spells CASSPLGTSGRGDTQYF. CDR3 sequence (DNA): TGTGCCAGCAGTCCCCTCGGTACTAGCGGGAGAGGTGATACGCAGTATTTT.

The chain recombines TRBV7-2 with TRBJ2-7; D is undetermined. CDR3 length: 12 amino acids. V dropped 2 bases and J dropped 6 bases, with 8 bases sitting between them. Germline lookup yields CDR1 SGHTA and CDR2 FQGNSA. In DNA, the CDR3 is TGTGCCAGCAGCTTAACTGTCGGCGAGCAGTACTTC. It yields the protein CASSLTVGEQYF.

Here the CDR3 reads CAWSMTGFNYGYTF. CDR3 nucleotides: TGTGCCTGGAGTATGACAGGGTTTAACTATGGCTACACCTTC. This sequence joins TRBV30 and TRBJ1-2; 7 bases match TRBD1. The trim removed 2 bases at V and 1 base at J, leaving 4 bases unmatched. The CDR3 runs to 14 residues. Germline V gene data show CDR1 as GTSNPN and CDR2 as SVGIG (reference sequence).

The chain couples TRBV5-1 to TRBJ2-1, with 14 bases matching TRBD2. Germline V CDR1 and CDR2: SGHRS, YFSETQ. The V segment lost 0 bases and the J segment 9 bases; nucleotides outside the gene matches: 5. There are 16 residues in the CDR3. The CDR3 bases are TGCGCCAGCAGCTTGGAGGGGACTAGCGGGAGTACTGAGCAGTTCTTC. This gives the protein CASSLEGTSGSTEQFF.

This chain links TRBV27 with TRBJ2-7; 13 bases are a match to TRBD2. The CDR3 extends over 16 amino acids. J was trimmed by 7 bases and V by 0 bases; bases with no gene match: 6. Germline CDR1 MNHEY, CDR2 SMNVEV (reference sequence). CDR3: CASSLSRTSGSWEQYF. The CDR3, as DNA: TGTGCCAGCAGTTTATCCCGGACTAGCGGGAGTTGGGAGCAGTACTTC.

The chain has TRBV30 and TRBJ1-6; D not resolved. This CDR3 has 13 amino acids. V shed 3 bases and J shed 8 bases, with 11 bases lying between them. Germline V gives CDR1 GTSNPN, CDR2 SVGIG (reference sequence). The CDR3 DNA is TGTGCCTGGAGAACACCCGGGTATTCACCCCTCCACTTT. Encoded protein: CAWRTPGYSPLHF.

The rearrangement joins TRBV2 to TRBJ2-1; D might be TRBD1 (6 bases). Germline assignment: CDR1 SNHLY and CDR2 FYNNEI. V was cut by 8 bases and J by 10 bases, with 24 bases left in between. The CDR3 has 15 amino acids. The CDR3 reads CASGEAGLATGEQFF. The CDR3 coding sequence is TGTGCCAGCGGGGAAGCTGGACTGGCTACAGGGGAGCAGTTCTTC.